The clone carrying this TCR beta chain was detected only a few times. Its antigen is not known. The data stem from a study of OX40 agonist ivuxolimab in advanced cancers. Overall study: At 0.01 to 10 mg/kg, ivuxolimab was administered intravenously to patients every 2 weeks. Males comprised approximately 81% of the group, whose mean age was approximately 61 years (range about 20 to 85). Earlier treatment with anti-PD-1, anti-PD-L1 or anti-CTLA-4 was permitted, and about 40% had received some. Study-level results: Also present in some nonresponders was a low level of normalized T-cell clonal expansion.

Sequenced by immunoSEQ multiplex PCR; TCRdb stores in-frame clones only, minus some. The data hold roughly 60,000 clones, with 65% to 90% observed a single time. Trimming at V came to 6 bases and at J to 2 bases, leaving 7 bases not matched to a gene. The CDR3 runs to 16 residues. Germline V gene sequence: CDR1 MDHEN, CDR2 SYDVKM. The TCR originated in an adult with an advanced solid tumor such as melanoma, head and neck, liver or kidney cancer. The J gene is TRBJ2-1, the V gene TRBV28; 10 bases match TRBD2. The sample was CD4+ or CD8+ T cells sorted from blood, taken in a trial of the OX40 agonist ivuxolimab. The CDR3 reads CASRTLAGVPYNEQFF. CDR3 DNA: TGTGCCAGCAGAACTCTAGCGGGAGTCCCCTACAATGAGCAGTTCTTC.